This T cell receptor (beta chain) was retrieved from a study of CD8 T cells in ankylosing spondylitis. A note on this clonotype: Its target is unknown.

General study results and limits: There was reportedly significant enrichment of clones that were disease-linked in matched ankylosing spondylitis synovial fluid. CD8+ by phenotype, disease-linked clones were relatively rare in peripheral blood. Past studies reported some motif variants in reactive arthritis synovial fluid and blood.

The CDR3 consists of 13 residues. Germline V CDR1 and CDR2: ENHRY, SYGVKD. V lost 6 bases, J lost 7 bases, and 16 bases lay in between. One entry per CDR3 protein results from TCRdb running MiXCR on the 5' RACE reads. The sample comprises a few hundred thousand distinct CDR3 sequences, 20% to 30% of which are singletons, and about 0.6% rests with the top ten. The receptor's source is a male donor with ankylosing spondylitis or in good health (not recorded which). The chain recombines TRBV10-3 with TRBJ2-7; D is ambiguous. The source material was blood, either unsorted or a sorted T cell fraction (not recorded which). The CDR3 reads CAISEDVVGEQYF. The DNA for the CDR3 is TGTGCCATCAGCGAGGACGTGGTGGGGGAGCAGTACTTC.